These T cell receptor beta chains were read from a single sample in a study of blood T cell repertoires in COVID-19. TCRdb's table, derived via immunoSEQ multiplex PCR, lists solely in-frame clones and lacks some. The sample holds 95,000 to 150,000 clones; approximately 83% are singletons and the top ten take approximately 6.6%. Source material: peripheral blood. The receptors shown here come from a man older than 75 with active or convalescent COVID-19. The conserved cysteine and the conserved F or W are not part of the CDR3 here. D genes are given only for firm matches.

v_call	d_call	cdr3_aa
TRBV19	-	ASSITSYFAGNTDTQY
TRBV6-5	-	ASSYSTSGYYGYT
TRBV6-5	TRBD1	ASSTTGPNTEAF
TRBV6-5	-	ASSYSERGRYEQY
TRBV7-9	TRBD1	ASSLASGTGDNEQF
TRBV12-3/TRBV12-4	-	ASSLGPNTEAF
TRBV28	TRBD1	ASSSRGLGTDTQY
TRBV5-1	TRBD1	ASSSDGTVTEAF
TRBV2	TRBD2	ASRERGGRETQY
TRBV19	TRBD1	ASSISPGGRSNQPQH
TRBV28	TRBD2	ASSSRLAGGLDTQY
TRBV5-1	TRBD2	ASSLESLAGTDTQY
TRBV30	-	AWSPMTEAF
TRBV7-3	TRBD1	ASSRQFGQGGNEQF
TRBV4-2	TRBD1	ASSSQGPQEAF
TRBV10-3	-	AISDTGMRTNYGYT
TRBV30	-	AWTPGRGYNSPLH
TRBV12-5	-	ASGSGQRYGYT
TRBV7-9	-	ASSLASGEYGYT
TRBV11-3	-	ASSLNRDLSSGNTIY
TRBV12-3/TRBV12-4	-	ASRTDTRGEAF
TRBV5-6	TRBD1	ASTRGLDYGYT
TRBV5-1	-	ASSLEGDSLITGELF
TRBV21-1	-	ASSKGTVYNSPLH
TRBV3-1/TRBV3-2	TRBD2	ASSQDFSGGRETQY
TRBV6-4	-	ASSVNRVGTGELF
TRBV7-2	TRBD2	ASSLDSSGTYEQY
TRBV30	TRBD1	ACWDRTNYGYT
TRBV5-6	TRBD1	ASRGTGGRSGYT
TRBV6-6	-	ASSYSTSSYGYT
TRBV6-5	TRBD1	ASRLRDRKNYGYT
TRBV19	-	ASSGTDRSGYT
TRBV15	-	ATARQTSFGVPYEQY
TRBV4-1	-	ASSQWGQGFNEQF
TRBV11-2	TRBD1	ASSRPGQGARNTEAF
TRBV5-1	-	ASSLEQPGPDTQY
TRBV18	-	ASSARGSSDEQY
TRBV4-2	TRBD2	ASSHGSGRVNTGELF
TRBV19	TRBD1	ASSIGRATRGRTDTQY
TRBV28	TRBD2	ASSPSLAGTHEQY